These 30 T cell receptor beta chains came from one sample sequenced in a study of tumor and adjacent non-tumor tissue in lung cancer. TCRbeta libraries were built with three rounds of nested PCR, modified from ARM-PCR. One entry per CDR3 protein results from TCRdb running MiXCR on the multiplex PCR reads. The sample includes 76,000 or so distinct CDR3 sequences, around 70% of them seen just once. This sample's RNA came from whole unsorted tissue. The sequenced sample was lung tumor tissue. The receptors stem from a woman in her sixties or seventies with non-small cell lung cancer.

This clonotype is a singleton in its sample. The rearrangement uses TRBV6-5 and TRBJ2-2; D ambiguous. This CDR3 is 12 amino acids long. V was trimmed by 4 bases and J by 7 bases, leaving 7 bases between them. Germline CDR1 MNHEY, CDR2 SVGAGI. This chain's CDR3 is CASSWGYGELFF. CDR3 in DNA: TGTGCCAGCAGTTGGGGTTACGGGGAGCTGTTTTTT.

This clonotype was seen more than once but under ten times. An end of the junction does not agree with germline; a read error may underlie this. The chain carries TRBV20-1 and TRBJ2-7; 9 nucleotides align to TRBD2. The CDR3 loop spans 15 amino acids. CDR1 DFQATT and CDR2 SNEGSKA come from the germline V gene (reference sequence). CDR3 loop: CSPRIAGEGSYEQYF. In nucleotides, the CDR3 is TGCAGTCCTAGAATAGCGGGAGAGGGGTCTTACGAGCAGTACTTC.

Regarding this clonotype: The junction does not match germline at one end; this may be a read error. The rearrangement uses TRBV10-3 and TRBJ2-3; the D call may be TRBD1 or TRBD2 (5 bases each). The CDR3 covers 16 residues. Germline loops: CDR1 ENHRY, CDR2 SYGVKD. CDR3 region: CAISDYGERGTDMQYF. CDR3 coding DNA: TGTGCCATCAGTGATTATGGCGAGAGGGGCACAGATATGCAGTATTTT.

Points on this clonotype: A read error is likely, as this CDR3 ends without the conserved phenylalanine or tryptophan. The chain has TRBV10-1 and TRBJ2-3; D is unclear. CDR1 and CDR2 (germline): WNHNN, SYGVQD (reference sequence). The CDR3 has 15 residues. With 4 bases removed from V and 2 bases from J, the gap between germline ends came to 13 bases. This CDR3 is CASSGSQRITDTQYL. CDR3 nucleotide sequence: TGCGCCAGCAGTGGCTCGCAGAGGATCACAGATACGCAGTATCTT.

Written as DNA, the CDR3 is TGTGCCAGCAGTTACAGGATGGGAGGGCCCTCGAATGAGCAGTTCTTC. This translates into CASSYRMGGPSNEQFF. The chain carries TRBV6-2 or TRBV6-3 and TRBJ2-1, with TRBD2 matching 7 bases. After removal of 2 bases from V and 7 bases from J, the junction contained 11 bases not matched to a gene. The CDR3 spans 16 residues. Per germline, CDR1 MNHEY and CDR2 SVGEGT.

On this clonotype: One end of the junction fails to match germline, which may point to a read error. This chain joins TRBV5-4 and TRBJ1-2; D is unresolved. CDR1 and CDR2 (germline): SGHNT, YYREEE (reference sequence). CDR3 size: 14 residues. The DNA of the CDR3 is TGTGTCAGCAGCTTGGCTGAGGTCCTTCATGGCTACACCTTC. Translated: CVSSLAEVLHGYTF. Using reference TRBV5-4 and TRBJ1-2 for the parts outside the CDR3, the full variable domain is ETGVTQSPTHLIKTRGQQVTLRCSSQSGHNTVSWYQQALGQGPQFIFQYYREEENGRGNFPPRFSGLQFPNYSSELNVNALELDDSALYLCVSSLAEVLHGYTFGSGTRLTVV.

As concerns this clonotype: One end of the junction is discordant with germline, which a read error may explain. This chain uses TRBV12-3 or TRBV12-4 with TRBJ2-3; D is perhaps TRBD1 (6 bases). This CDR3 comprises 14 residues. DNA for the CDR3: TGTGTCAGCAGCCCAGGGGACCGCACAGATACGCGGTATTTT. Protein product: CVSSPGDRTDTRYF.

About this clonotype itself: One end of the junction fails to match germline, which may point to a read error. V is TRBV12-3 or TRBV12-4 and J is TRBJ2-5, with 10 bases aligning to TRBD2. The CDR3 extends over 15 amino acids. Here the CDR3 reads CVSSANSGGQETQYF. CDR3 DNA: TGTGTCAGCAGTGCCAATAGCGGGGGGCAAGAGACCCAGTACTTC.

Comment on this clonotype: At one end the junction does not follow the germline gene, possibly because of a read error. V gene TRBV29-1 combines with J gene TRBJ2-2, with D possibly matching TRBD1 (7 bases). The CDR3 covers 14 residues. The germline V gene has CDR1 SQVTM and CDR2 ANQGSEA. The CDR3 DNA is TGCAGCATCGCTTCAGGGGGGCGGACCGGGGAGCTATTTTTT. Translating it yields CSIASGGRTGELFF.

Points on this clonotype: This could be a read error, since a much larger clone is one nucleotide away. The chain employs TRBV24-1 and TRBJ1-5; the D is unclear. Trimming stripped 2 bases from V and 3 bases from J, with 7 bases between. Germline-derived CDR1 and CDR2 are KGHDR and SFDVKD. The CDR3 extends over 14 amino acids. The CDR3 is CATSDYENNQPQHF. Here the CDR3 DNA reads TGTGCCACCAGTGATTATGAGAACAATCAGCCCCAGCATTTT.

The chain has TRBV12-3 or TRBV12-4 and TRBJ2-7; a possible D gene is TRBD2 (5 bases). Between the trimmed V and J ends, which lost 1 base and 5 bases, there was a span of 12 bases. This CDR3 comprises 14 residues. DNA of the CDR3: TGTGCCAGCAGTTTAGGAAGCGGAGTGAACGAGCAGTACTTC. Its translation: CASSLGSGVNEQYF.

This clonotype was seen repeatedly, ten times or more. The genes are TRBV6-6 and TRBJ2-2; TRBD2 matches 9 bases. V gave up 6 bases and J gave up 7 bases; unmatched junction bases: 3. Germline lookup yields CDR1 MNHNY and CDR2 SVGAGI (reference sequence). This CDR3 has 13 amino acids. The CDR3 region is CASRIAGVGELFF. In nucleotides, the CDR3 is TGTGCCAGCAGGATAGCGGGAGTCGGGGAGCTGTTTTTT.

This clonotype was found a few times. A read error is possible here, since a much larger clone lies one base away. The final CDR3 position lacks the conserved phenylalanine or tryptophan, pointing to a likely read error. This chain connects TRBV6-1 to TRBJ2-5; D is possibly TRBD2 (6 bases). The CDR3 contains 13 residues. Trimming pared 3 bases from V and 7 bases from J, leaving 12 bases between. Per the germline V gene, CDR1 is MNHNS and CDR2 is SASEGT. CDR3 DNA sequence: TGTGCCAGCAGTGATTCGGGACTGGGGACCCAGTACTTA. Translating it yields CASSDSGLGTQYL.

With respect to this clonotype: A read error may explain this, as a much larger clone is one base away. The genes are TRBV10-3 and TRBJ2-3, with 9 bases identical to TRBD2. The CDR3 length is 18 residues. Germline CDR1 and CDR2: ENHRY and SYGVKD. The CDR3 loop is CAIRESRKLAGPTDTQYF. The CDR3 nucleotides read TGTGCCATCAGAGAGTCGAGAAAGCTAGCGGGACCCACAGATACGCAGTATTTT.

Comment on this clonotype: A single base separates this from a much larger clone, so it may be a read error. This chain's CDR3 is CVSGENYEQYF. The CDR3 DNA reads TGTGTCAGCGGGGAAAACTACGAGCAGTACTTC. This chain uses TRBV7-9 with TRBJ2-7; 7 bases align to TRBD2. Germline assignment: CDR1 SEHNR and CDR2 FQNEAQ (reference sequence). This CDR3 is 11 amino acids long.

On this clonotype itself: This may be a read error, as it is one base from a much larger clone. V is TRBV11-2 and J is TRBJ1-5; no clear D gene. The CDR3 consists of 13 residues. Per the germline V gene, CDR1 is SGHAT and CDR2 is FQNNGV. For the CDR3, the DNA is TGTGCCAGCAGCGAGACGGGTGATCAGCCCCGGCATTTT. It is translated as CASSETGDQPRHF.

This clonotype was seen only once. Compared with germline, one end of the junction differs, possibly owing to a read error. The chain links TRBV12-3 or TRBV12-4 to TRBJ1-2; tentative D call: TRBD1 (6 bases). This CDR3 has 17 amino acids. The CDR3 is CASSPRRGRGSNYGYTF. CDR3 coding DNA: TGTGCTAGCAGTCCGCGACGGGGGCGAGGATCTAACTATGGCTACACATTC.

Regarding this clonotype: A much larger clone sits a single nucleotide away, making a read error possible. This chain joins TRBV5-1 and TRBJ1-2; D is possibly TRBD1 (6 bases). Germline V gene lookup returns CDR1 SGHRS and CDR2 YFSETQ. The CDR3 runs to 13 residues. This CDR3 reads CTSSQGSSYGYTF. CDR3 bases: TGCACCAGCAGCCAGGGGTCCTCTTATGGCTACACCTTC. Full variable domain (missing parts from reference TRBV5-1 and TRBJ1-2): KAGVTQTPRYLIKTRGQQVTLSCSPISGHRSVSWYQQTPGQGLQFLFEYFSETQRNKGNFPGRFSGRQFSNSRSEMNVSTLELGDSALYLCTSSQGSSYGYTFGSGTRLTVV.

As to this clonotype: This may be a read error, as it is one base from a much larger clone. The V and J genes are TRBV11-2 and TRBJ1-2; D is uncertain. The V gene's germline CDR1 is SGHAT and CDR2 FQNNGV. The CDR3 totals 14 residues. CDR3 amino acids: CAISFSDGIYGYTF. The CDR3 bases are TGTGCCATCAGCTTCTCGGACGGGATCTATGGCTACACCTTC.

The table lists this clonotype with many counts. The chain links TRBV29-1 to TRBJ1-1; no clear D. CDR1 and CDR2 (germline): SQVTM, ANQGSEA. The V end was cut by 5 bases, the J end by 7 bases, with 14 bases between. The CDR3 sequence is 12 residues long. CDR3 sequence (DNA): TGCAGCGTTTTTGTTGGAGAATATGAAGCTTTCTTT. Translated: CSVFVGEYEAFF.

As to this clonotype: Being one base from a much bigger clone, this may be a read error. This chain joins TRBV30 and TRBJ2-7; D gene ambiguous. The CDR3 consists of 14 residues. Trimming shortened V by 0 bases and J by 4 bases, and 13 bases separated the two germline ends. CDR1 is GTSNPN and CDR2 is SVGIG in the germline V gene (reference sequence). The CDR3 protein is CAWSVSLFVYEQYF. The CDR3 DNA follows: TGTGCCTGGAGTGTTTCGCTGTTTGTATACGAGCAGTACTTC.

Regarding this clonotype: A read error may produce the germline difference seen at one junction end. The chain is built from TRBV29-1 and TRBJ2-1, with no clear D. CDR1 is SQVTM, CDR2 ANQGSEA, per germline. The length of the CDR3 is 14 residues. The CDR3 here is CSVKPGFTHNGQFF. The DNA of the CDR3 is TGCAGCGTCAAGCCCGGTTTTACCCACAATGGGCAGTTCTTC.

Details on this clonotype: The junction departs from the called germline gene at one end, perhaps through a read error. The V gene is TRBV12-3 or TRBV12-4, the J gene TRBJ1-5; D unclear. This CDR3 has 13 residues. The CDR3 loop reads CASSYNTNQPQHF. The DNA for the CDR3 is TGCGCCAGCAGTTATAATACCAATCAGCCCCAGCATTTT.

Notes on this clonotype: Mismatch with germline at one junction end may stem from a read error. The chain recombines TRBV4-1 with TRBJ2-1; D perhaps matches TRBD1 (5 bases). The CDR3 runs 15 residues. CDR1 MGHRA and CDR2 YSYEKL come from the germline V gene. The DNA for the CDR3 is TGCGCCACCAGCCAGGGTCAGAGCTCCTACAATGAGCAATTCTTC. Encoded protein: CATSQGQSSYNEQFF.

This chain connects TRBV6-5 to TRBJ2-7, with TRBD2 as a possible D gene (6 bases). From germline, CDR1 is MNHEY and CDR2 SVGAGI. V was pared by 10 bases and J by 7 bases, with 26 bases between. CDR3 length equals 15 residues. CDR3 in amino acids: CANTTQVEGPYEQYF. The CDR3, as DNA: TGTGCCAACACCACTCAAGTGGAGGGACCTTATGAGCAGTACTTC.

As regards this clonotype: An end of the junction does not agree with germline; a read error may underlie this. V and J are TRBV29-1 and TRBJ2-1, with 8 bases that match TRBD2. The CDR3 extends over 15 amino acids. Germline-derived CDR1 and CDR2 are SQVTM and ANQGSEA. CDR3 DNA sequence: TGCAGCGTTGAAGTTAGCGGGAAGATCTACGATGAGCAATTCTTC. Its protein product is CSVEVSGKIYDEQFF.

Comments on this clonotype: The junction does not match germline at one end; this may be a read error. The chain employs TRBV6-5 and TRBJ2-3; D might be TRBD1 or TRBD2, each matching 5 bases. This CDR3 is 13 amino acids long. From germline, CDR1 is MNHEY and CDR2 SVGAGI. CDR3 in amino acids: CASTWGRSDTQYF. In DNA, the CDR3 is TGTGCCAGCACTTGGGGACGCTCCGATACTCAGTATTTT.

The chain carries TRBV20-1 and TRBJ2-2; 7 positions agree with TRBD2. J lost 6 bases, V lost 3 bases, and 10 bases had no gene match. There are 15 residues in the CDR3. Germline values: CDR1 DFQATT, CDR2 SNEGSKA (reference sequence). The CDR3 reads CSASSGGSVSGELFF. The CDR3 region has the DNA TGCAGTGCTAGCTCCGGCGGGAGTGTATCCGGGGAGCTGTTTTTT.

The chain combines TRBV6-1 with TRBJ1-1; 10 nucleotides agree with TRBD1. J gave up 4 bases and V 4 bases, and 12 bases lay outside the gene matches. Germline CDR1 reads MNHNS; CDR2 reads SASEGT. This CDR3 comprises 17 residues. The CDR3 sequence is CASSGQTGGFMITEAFF. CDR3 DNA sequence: TGTGCCAGCAGTGGACAGACAGGGGGCTTCATGATCACTGAAGCTTTCTTT.

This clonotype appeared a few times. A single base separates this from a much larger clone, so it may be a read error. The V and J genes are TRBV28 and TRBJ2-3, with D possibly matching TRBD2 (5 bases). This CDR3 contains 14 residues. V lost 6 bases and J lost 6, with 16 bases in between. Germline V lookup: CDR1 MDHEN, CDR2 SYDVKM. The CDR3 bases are TGTGCCAGCAGCCTAGCCGACATACCCGATACGCAGTATTTT. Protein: CASSLADIPDTQYF.